This TCR beta chain was profiled in a study of regulatory T cells in long-lasting Graves disease. TCR beta libraries were built with iRepertoire HTBI primers and Arm-PCR of CDR3 regions. TCRdb reanalysed the multiplex PCR reads using MiXCR and keeps one entry per CDR3 protein. The data hold some 560,000 distinct CDR3 sequences, with about 16% observed a single time. There are many counts of this clonotype. As yet, its antigen is unknown. Study-level results: Public clonotype sharing was higher in persistent than newly diagnosed patients. Persistent disease showed a preference for TRBV28, TRBJ1-2 and TRBJ2-5.

The CDR3 consists of 12 residues. Germline assignment: CDR1 MDHEN and CDR2 SYDVKM. With 3 bases removed from V and 10 bases from J, the gap between germline ends came to 10 bases. Documented time point: newly diagnosed GD, antithyroid drugs for less than 3 months. PBMC-derived RNA was used for the TCR library. These same records also appear under a second study, on T cells in Graves' hyperthyroidism and ophthalmopathy. This second report adds: Initially, a first-round RT-PCR of the TCR CDR3 employed the HTBI primer set. The model made its ophthalmopathy prediction, and onset followed a median approximately 6 months later.

The TCR comes from a woman aged 35-65 years with Graves disease. This material consisted of peripheral blood mononuclear cells (PBMCs), taken at new diagnosis, from a patient treated with antithyroid drugs. V gene TRBV28 combines with J gene TRBJ2-1; D remains unclear. CDR3 amino acids: CASSFKGGEQFF. CDR3 DNA sequence: TGTGCCAGCAGTTTTAAAGGTGGGGAGCAGTTCTTC.